Below, 28 T cell receptor beta chains from the same sample are listed, as sequenced in a study of T-cell memory formation after mild COVID-19. TCRdb passed the 5' RACE reads through MiXCR, listing each CDR3 protein once. The profile covers hundreds of thousands of distinct CDR3 sequences, with around 28% appearing a single time and 13% taken by the ten largest. Sequenced material: PBMCs or a T cell subset sorted from them (not recorded which). The receptors here all came from an adult woman who had mild COVID-19 (a few samples of this study predate the infection). Cell type and time point are not known.

This chain joins TRBV20-1 and TRBJ2-1; D is undetermined. CDR3 length: 17 amino acids. V gave up 1 base and J gave up 7 bases, with 23 bases separating them. From germline, CDR1 is DFQATT and CDR2 SNEGSKA (reference sequence). The CDR3 DNA reads TGCAGTGCTAGAGGGCCCCTTCGCCAGGCCATGAGGAATGAGCAGTTCTTC. Its protein is CSARGPLRQAMRNEQFF.

The V gene is TRBV2, the J gene TRBJ2-5, with D possibly being TRBD1 or TRBD2 (6 bases each). Germline-derived CDR1 and CDR2 are SNHLY and FYNNEI. V lost 4 bases and J lost 5, with 11 bases in between. This CDR3 region has 13 residues. The CDR3 DNA follows: TGTGCCAGCAGTGTTAACGGGGGCGAGACCCAGTACTTC. Amino acids: CASSVNGGETQYF.

The rearrangement joins TRBV9 to TRBJ2-3; 11 nucleotides line up with TRBD2. Trimming cost V 0 bases and J 4 bases; bases outside gene matches: 4. Germline V gene lookup returns CDR1 SGDLS and CDR2 YYNGEE. The CDR3 is 16 residues long. The DNA for the CDR3 is TGTGCCAGCAGCGTAGACACTAGCGGGAGTTCAGATACGCAGTATTTT. Protein product: CASSVDTSGSSDTQYF.

This clonotype occurred a few times. The chain recombines TRBV7-3 with TRBJ2-7; 7 positions match TRBD2. The CDR3 is made up of 15 amino acids. Germline V CDR1 and CDR2: SGHTA, FQGTGA. The V gene end was trimmed by 2 bases and the J gene end by 2 bases; junction bases not matched to a gene: 6. CDR3 sequence (DNA): TGTGCCAGCAGCTTACAAGCGGGATCGACCTACGAGCAGTACTTC. It codes for CASSLQAGSTYEQYF. The full variable domain, in which reference TRBV7-3 and TRBJ2-7 provide the parts outside the CDR3, is GAGVSQTPSNKVTEKGKYVELRCDPISGHTALYWYRQSLGQGPEFLIYFQGTGAADDSGLPNDRFFAVRPEGSVSTLKIQRTERGDSAVYLCASSLQAGSTYEQYFGPGTRLTVT.

The chain is built from TRBV4-1 and TRBJ2-3, with 7 bases that match TRBD1. CDR1 MGHRA and CDR2 YSYEKL come from the germline V gene. J was trimmed by 2 bases and V by 5 bases; bases with no gene match: 7. The CDR3 covers 15 residues. The CDR3 spells CASSSRQGYTDTQYF. The CDR3 bases are TGCGCCAGCAGCAGCCGACAGGGCTACACAGATACGCAGTATTTT.

This clonotype was detected only a few times. This chain uses TRBV7-2 with TRBJ2-2; a possible D gene is TRBD1 (5 bases). Trimming cost V 2 bases and J 5 bases, with 12 bases left between them. CDR1 and CDR2 from the germline V gene are SGHTA and FQGNSA. The CDR3 spans 15 residues. The CDR3 DNA sequence: TGTGCCAGCAGCTTAACCCCAGGGTGGACCGGGGAGCTGTTTTTT. Protein product: CASSLTPGWTGELFF. The variable domain in full, completed from reference TRBV7-2 and TRBJ2-2, reads GAGVSQSPSNKVTEKGKDVELRCDPISGHTALYWYRQSLGQGLEFLIYFQGNSAPDKSGLPSDRFSAERTGGSVSTLTIQRTQQEDSAVYLCASSLTPGWTGELFFGEGSRLTVL.

The gene calls are TRBV20-1 and TRBJ2-7; D may be TRBD2 (5 bases). The V gene's germline CDR1 is DFQATT and CDR2 SNEGSKA (reference sequence). CDR3 length: 15 amino acids. V lost 2 bases to trimming and J lost 0 bases, with 14 bases between them. CDR3 nucleotides: TGCAGTGCTAGACGGATTAGCGTAAACTCCTACGAGCAGTACTTC. This gives the protein CSARRISVNSYEQYF.

Only a few counts were recorded for this clonotype. The J gene is TRBJ2-3, the V gene TRBV6-2 or TRBV6-3, with 7 nucleotides matching TRBD2. Germline V CDR1 and CDR2: MNHEY, SVGEGT. The CDR3 runs to 15 residues. The ends lost 4 bases at V and 6 bases at J; junction bases unmatched: 10. The CDR3 sequence: CASSSHAGGGDTQYF. CDR3 nucleotides: TGTGCCAGCAGTTCCCACGCCGGGGGAGGGGATACGCAGTATTTT.

The chain is built from TRBV19 and TRBJ1-2, with D perhaps TRBD1 (6 bases). Trimming shortened V by 3 bases and J by 7 bases, and 15 bases separated the two germline ends. This CDR3 comprises 14 residues. Germline CDR1 LNHDA, CDR2 SQIVND (reference sequence). CDR3: CASSIPGGAPGYTF. For the CDR3, the DNA is TGTGCCAGTAGTATCCCTGGGGGGGCTCCTGGCTACACCTTC.

The gene calls are TRBV29-1 and TRBJ2-7; a weak D match, TRBD2 (7 bases). With 2 bases removed from V and 4 bases from J, the gap between germline ends came to 12 bases. Germline V lookup: CDR1 SQVTM, CDR2 ANQGSEA. The CDR3 length is 13 residues. CDR3 residues: CSVELGGRYEQYF. Written as DNA, the CDR3 is TGCAGCGTTGAATTGGGGGGGCGGTACGAGCAGTACTTC.

This chain uses TRBV24-1 with TRBJ2-2; D unresolved. With 5 bases removed from V and 0 bases from J, the gap between germline ends came to 6 bases. This CDR3 spans 14 amino acids. The V gene's germline CDR1 is KGHDR and CDR2 SFDVKD. The CDR3 sequence is CATSVGTNTGELFF. The CDR3 region has the DNA TGTGCCACCAGTGTAGGGACGAACACCGGGGAGCTGTTTTTT.

This chain connects TRBV7-9 to TRBJ1-1; weak D call: TRBD1 (5 bases). Trimming removed 6 bases from V and 0 bases from J, with 14 bases in between. The CDR3 sequence is 15 residues long. The germline gives CDR1 SEHNR, CDR2 FQNEAQ (reference sequence). The CDR3 DNA follows: TGTGCCAGCAGTTCCAGGGAGGCGATGAACACTGAAGCTTTCTTT. Amino acids: CASSSREAMNTEAFF.

The V and J genes are TRBV20-1 and TRBJ2-7, with D perhaps TRBD2 (5 bases). V lost 5 bases, J lost 2 bases, and 10 bases lay in between. Germline V lookup: CDR1 DFQATT, CDR2 SNEGSKA (reference sequence). CDR3 size: 12 residues. The CDR3 loop reads CSARTPAYEQYF. The DNA for the CDR3 is TGCAGTGCTCGGACTCCGGCCTACGAGCAGTACTTC.

This clonotype has more than one count but fewer than ten. The CDR3 coding sequence is TGTGCCAGCAGCTTAGAGGGACATGCTAGCGGGACCGGACCCACAGATACGCAGTATTTT. Amino acids: CASSLEGHASGTGPTDTQYF. The rearrangement uses TRBV7-8 and TRBJ2-3; 9 bases are a match to TRBD2. J gave up 2 bases and V 1 base, and 16 bases lay outside the gene matches. The CDR3 loop spans 20 amino acids. Germline V lookup: CDR1 SGHVS, CDR2 FQNEAQ.

The chain employs TRBV6-6 and TRBJ1-4, with D perhaps TRBD1 (6 bases). Germline V CDR1 and CDR2: MNHNY, SVGAGI (reference sequence). Trimming shortened V by 0 bases and J by 6 bases, and 11 bases separated the two germline ends. The CDR3 sequence is 15 residues long. CDR3 sequence: CASSYSGQTDEKLFF. The CDR3 nucleotides read TGTGCCAGCAGTTACTCGGGACAAACCGATGAAAAACTGTTTTTT.

This clonotype was counted ten times or more. V and J are TRBV4-1 and TRBJ1-1, with TRBD1 matching 9 bases. The V segment lost 1 base and the J segment 4 bases; nucleotides outside the gene matches: 4. The CDR3 runs to 15 residues. From germline, CDR1 is MGHRA and CDR2 YSYEKL. The CDR3 DNA reads as TGCGCCAGCAGCCAAGCCGGACAGGGGTTCACTGAAGCTTTCTTT. Protein sequence: CASSQAGQGFTEAFF.

The chain uses TRBV19 and TRBJ2-7, with TRBD1 matching over 10 bases. CDR3 size: 16 residues. The J segment lost 5 bases and the V segment lost 0 bases, leaving 7 bases of the junction unmatched. Germline V lookup: CDR1 LNHDA, CDR2 SQIVND (reference sequence). The CDR3 loop is CASSIDVRDRGNEQYF. The CDR3 DNA follows: TGTGCCAGTAGTATAGATGTCCGGGACAGGGGAAACGAGCAGTACTTC.

This sequence joins TRBV15 and TRBJ1-1; D possibly corresponds to TRBD1 (6 bases). Germline V gene sequence: CDR1 LNHNV, CDR2 YYDKDF (reference sequence). This CDR3 spans 13 amino acids. The germline V and J ends were trimmed by 7 bases and 4 bases, with 13 bases remaining between them. In nucleotides, the CDR3 is TGTGCCACCACGGGACATGGGACCACTGAAGCTTTCTTT. This gives the protein CATTGHGTTEAFF.

V usage is TRBV4-2 and J usage is TRBJ2-2; D gene unclear. V was cut by 0 bases and J by 2 bases, with 13 bases left in between. The CDR3 extends over 17 amino acids. CDR1 is LGHNA and CDR2 is YNFKEQ in the germline V gene. This CDR3 reads CASSQDKHPPNTGELFF. In DNA, the CDR3 is TGTGCCAGCAGCCAAGATAAACACCCCCCTAACACCGGGGAGCTGTTTTTT.

This clonotype was counted between two and nine times. The chain recombines TRBV12-3 or TRBV12-4 with TRBJ2-7; D is perhaps TRBD2 (5 bases). The V gene lost 6 bases and the J gene lost 3 bases, with 15 bases spanning the gap. This CDR3 is built from 14 residues. The CDR3 region is CASSLPRRRYEQYF. As DNA, the CDR3 is TGTGCCAGCAGCCTACCCCGGAGGCGCTACGAGCAGTACTTC.

This clonotype showed up just a few times. The rearrangement joins TRBV7-9 to TRBJ2-3; 7 positions match TRBD2. The length of the CDR3 is 14 residues. V lost 4 bases and J lost 5; bases outside the gene matches: 6. Germline V gene sequence: CDR1 SEHNR, CDR2 FQNEAQ (reference sequence). The CDR3 DNA is TGTGCCAGCAGCTCGGGACTATTCGGAGATACGCAGTATTTT. Its translation is CASSSGLFGDTQYF.

The chain uses TRBV5-1 and TRBJ2-2; D unclear. CDR3 size: 16 residues. Trimming stripped 0 bases from V and 1 base from J, with 10 bases between. The germline V gene encodes CDR1 SGHRS and CDR2 YFSETQ. CDR3 loop: CASSLVPGLNTGELFF. As DNA, the CDR3 is TGCGCCAGCAGCTTGGTTCCGGGCTTGAACACCGGGGAGCTGTTTTTT.

The J gene is TRBJ1-1, the V gene TRBV5-1, with D possibly TRBD1 on 6 matching bases. The germline gives CDR1 SGHRS, CDR2 YFSETQ. The V gene lost 3 bases and the J gene lost 1 base, with 19 bases spanning the gap. This CDR3 is built from 17 residues. CDR3 in DNA: TGCGCCAGCAGCTATGGACAGATGAGTCCCCCGAACACTGAAGCTTTCTTT. Residues: CASSYGQMSPPNTEAFF.

This clonotype was observed a handful of times. CDR3 protein: CASRYSGGGHEQYF. Written as DNA, the CDR3 is TGTGCCAGCAGATATAGCGGGGGGGGCCACGAGCAGTACTTC. The rearrangement joins TRBV12-3 or TRBV12-4 to TRBJ2-7, with 11 bases identical to TRBD2. This CDR3 has 14 residues. The J segment lost 5 bases and the V segment lost 6 bases, leaving 6 bases of the junction unmatched.

Only a few counts were recorded for this clonotype. An end of the junction differs from the germline gene, which may be a read error. The gene calls are TRBV11-2 and TRBJ2-7; the match to TRBD1 covers 11 bases. Per germline, CDR1 SGHAT and CDR2 FQNNGV. The CDR3 spans 14 residues. The chain's CDR3 is CASNLRTGGGEQYF. CDR3 nucleotides: TGTGCCAGCAACTTAAGGACAGGGGGCGGCGAGCAGTACTTC. Full variable domain (missing parts from reference TRBV11-2 and TRBJ2-7): EAGVAQSPRYKIIEKRQSVAFWCNPISGHATLYWYQQILGQGPKLLIQFQNNGVVDDSQLPKDRFSAERLKGVDSTLKIQPAKLEDSAVYLCASNLRTGGGEQYFGPGTRLTVT.

This clonotype was recorded a few times. The CDR3 DNA follows: TGTGCCAGCAGTTTTGCGAGCTCCTCCTACAATGAGCAGTTCTTC. Its protein product is CASSFASSSYNEQFF. The gene calls are TRBV12-3 or TRBV12-4 and TRBJ2-1; D gene unclear. Trimming took off 3 bases at V and 0 bases at J, with 9 bases between the two ends. This CDR3 region has 15 residues.

In this sample, this clonotype turned up a few times. This sequence joins TRBV7-3 and TRBJ1-1, with unresolved D. Trimming shortened V by 2 bases and J by 1 base, and 14 bases separated the two germline ends. From germline, CDR1 is SGHTA and CDR2 FQGTGA. The CDR3 is made up of 16 amino acids. The CDR3 loop is CASSLERRGRNTEAFF. CDR3 coding DNA: TGTGCCAGCAGCTTAGAGCGCCGTGGAAGGAACACTGAAGCTTTCTTT.

V and J are TRBV27 and TRBJ2-7, with D perhaps TRBD2 (6 bases). Trimming removed 7 bases at V and 3 bases at J, with 13 bases between. The CDR3 runs 13 residues. The germline V gene has CDR1 MNHEY and CDR2 SMNVEV (reference sequence). Here the CDR3 DNA reads TGTGCCAGCACCGGCGGCGGGAACTACGAGCAGTACTTC. It codes for CASTGGGNYEQYF.